The 2 T cell receptor beta chains presented below share a single source sample, sequenced in a study of cytomegalovirus exposure and HLA in healthy donors. PCR employed 60 Vbeta and 13 Jbeta primers. The table came from immunoSEQ multiplex PCR; TCRdb's copy has only in-frame clones and leaves some out. The sample lists 190,000 or so clones; about 80% were seen once. The sequenced material came from PBMCs. These receptors all come from a boy aged 5 to 17 in good health and CMV-seronegative.

This chain joins TRBV7-2 and TRBJ1-2, with 11 positions matching TRBD1. This CDR3 region has 16 residues. Germline V gene sequence: CDR1 SGHTA, CDR2 FQGNSA. The V segment lost 0 bases and the J segment 4 bases; nucleotides outside the gene matches: 4. CDR3 sequence reads: CASSLARTGGSYGYTF. The CDR3 DNA sequence: TGTGCCAGCAGCTTAGCCCGGACAGGGGGCTCCTATGGCTACACCTTC.

A few counts support this clone. V and J are TRBV2 and TRBJ2-5; D might be TRBD2 (5 bases). The CDR3 is 13 amino acids. V was pared by 7 bases and J by 1 base, with 10 bases between. Germline V lookup: CDR1 SNHLY, CDR2 FYNNEI. CDR3 DNA: TGTGCCAGCAAGCGGACTCTCCAAGAGACCCAGTACTTC. Translation: CASKRTLQETQYF.